A selection of T cell receptor beta chains follows, all from one sample in a study of blood T cell repertoires in COVID-19. Clones were read by immunoSEQ multiplex PCR, and TCRdb kept only the in-frame ones, dropping some. Counted here are around 500,000 clones, about 88% occurring once; the ten biggest clones make up 8% to 9.5%. Sequencing was done on a sample of PBMCs or T cells enriched from blood (not recorded which). These receptors came from a woman aged 55-70 years who had recovered from COVID-19. The CDR3 runs from the conserved cysteine through the conserved F or W. The order of the fields is D gene, J gene, V gene, CDR3 length, clone size, CDR3 DNA, CDR3 protein. The D gene is left open where the match is weak. The size field is filled for only some rows; it gives once, few, many or a size class.

. | TRBJ1-4 | TRBV19 | 13 | . | TGTGCCAGTAGTATAGAACAGCCTGAAAAACTGTTTTTT | CASSIEQPEKLFF
. | TRBJ1-5 | TRBV10-3 | 12 | . | TGTGCCATCAGTGGGACTAATCAGCCCCAGCATTTT | CAISGTNQPQHF
. | TRBJ2-3 | TRBV6-1 | 14 | once | TGTGCCAGCAGTGAATCCGGGAGCACAGATACGCAGTATTTT | CASSESGSTDTQYF
TRBD1 | TRBJ1-2 | TRBV18 | 18 | . | TGTGCCAGCTCACCAGGACAGGGCTCTTCGAAAGCTAACTATGGCTACACCTTC | CASSPGQGSSKANYGYTF
. | TRBJ2-7 | TRBV4-1 | 16 | few | TGCGCCAGCAGCCGAAGCCCCCCGGCAGGGGGGTCCGAGCAGTACTTC | CASSRSPPAGGSEQYF
. | TRBJ2-1 | TRBV3-1/TRBV3-2 | 15 | . | TGTGCCAGCAGCCAAGCTGAGTTTCTGGTTGGTGAGCAGTTCTTC | CASSQAEFLVGEQFF
TRBD1 | TRBJ1-1 | TRBV19 | 16 | . | TGTGCCAGTTCCCCGATGACAGGGACGGTGAACACTGAAGCTTTCTTT | CASSPMTGTVNTEAFF
TRBD1 | TRBJ1-2 | TRBV10-1 | 13 | . | TGCGCCAGCAGCGGGACAGGGGGCAATGGCTACACCTTC | CASSGTGGNGYTF
. | TRBJ2-3 | TRBV7-9 | 16 | once | TGTGCCAGCAGCTTGGGGCTTGGGCTATCCCCGGATACGCAGTATTTT | CASSLGLGLSPDTQYF
. | TRBJ1-1 | TRBV2 | 16 | . | TGTGCCAGCAGTGCGCATCTGGAGGGGTTGAACACTGAAGCTTTCTTT | CASSAHLEGLNTEAFF
. | TRBJ2-3 | TRBV19 | 14 | . | TGTGCCAGTAGTACGTCCGGGTCTTCAGATACGCAGTATTTT | CASSTSGSSDTQYF
. | TRBJ1-1 | TRBV21-1 | 11 | . | TGTGCCACCGACAGGGAAATTGAAGCTTTCTTT | CATDREIEAFF
. | TRBJ1-6 | TRBV4-1 | 15 | . | TGCGCCAGCAGCTTGCGTGGGAGGGGCGAATCACCCCTCCACTTT | CASSLRGRGESPLHF
. | TRBJ1-5 | TRBV6-1 | 15 | . | TGTGCCAGCAGTGAATGGGCAGGTGAGAATCAGCCCCAGCATTTT | CASSEWAGENQPQHF
TRBD1 | TRBJ1-2 | TRBV7-2 | 14 | . | TGTGCCAGCAGCCTACGGGACAGTAACTATGGCTACACCTTC | CASSLRDSNYGYTF
. | TRBJ2-7 | TRBV11-2 | 15 | once | TGTGCCAGCAGCTTTACAGTAGACAGTTCCTACGAGCAGTACTTC | CASSFTVDSSYEQYF
. | TRBJ1-6 | TRBV2 | 13 | . | TGTGCCAGCAGGGGGACAAAAAATTCACCCCTCCACTTT | CASRGTKNSPLHF
TRBD2 | TRBJ2-1 | TRBV5-1 | 16 | . | TGCGCCAGCAGCGGGACACTAGCGGGGGGTTACAATGAGCAGTTCTTC | CASSGTLAGGYNEQFF
TRBD2 | TRBJ2-4 | TRBV2 | 16 | few | TGTGCCAGCAGCCGGACTAGCGGACTAGCCAAAAACATTCAGTACTTC | CASSRTSGLAKNIQYF
. | TRBJ2-7 | TRBV6-5 | 12 | . | TGTGCCAGCAAGAGAAGCTCCTACGAGCAGTACTTC | CASKRSSYEQYF
. | TRBJ2-7 | TRBV27 | 13 | . | TGTGCCAGCAGTTTTAGGCGGGACTACGAGCAGTACTTC | CASSFRRDYEQYF
TRBD1 | TRBJ1-2 | TRBV5-4 | 14 | . | TGTGCCAGCAGAAACTCAGGGGGCGGCTATGGCTACACCTTC | CASRNSGGGYGYTF
. | TRBJ2-2 | TRBV15 | 15 | . | TGTGCCACCAGCATGAGACTGAACGTCGCCGGGGAGCTGTTTTTT | CATSMRLNVAGELFF
TRBD1 | TRBJ1-4 | TRBV27 | 13 | . | TGTGCCAGCAGAGGGACAGGGCGTGAAAAACTGTTTTTT | CASRGTGREKLFF
. | TRBJ2-3 | TRBV3-1/TRBV3-2 | 11 | . | TGTGCCAGCAGCCAATCTAATACGCAGTATTTT | CASSQSNTQYF
. | TRBJ2-2 | TRBV5-4 | 12 | . | TGTGCCAGCAGCTCTACAGGCGGGGAGCTGTTTTTT | CASSSTGGELFF
TRBD2 | TRBJ2-7 | TRBV5-5 | 14 | . | TGTGCCAGCAGCTCGGGACTAGCGGGCTACGAGCAGTACTTC | CASSSGLAGYEQYF
TRBD1 | TRBJ2-3 | TRBV5-1 | 17 | . | TGCGCCAGCAGCTTGGCTTCGGGGACAGGGGGCACAGATACGCAGTATTTT | CASSLASGTGGTDTQYF
TRBD1 | TRBJ1-2 | TRBV6-1 | 15 | . | TGTGCCAGCAGTGAAGGGACAGGAGAACGCAATGGCTACACCTTC | CASSEGTGERNGYTF
. | TRBJ1-3 | TRBV12-2 | 18 | . | TGTGCAAGTCGGATTACCGGGACAGGGCCTTTCTCTGGAAACACCATATATTTT | CASRITGTGPFSGNTIYF
TRBD1 | TRBJ2-7 | TRBV10-3 | 15 | once | TGTGCCATCAGTACTACCGGGACAGGGCTCCACGAGCAGTACTTC | CAISTTGTGLHEQYF
TRBD1 | TRBJ1-3 | TRBV5-8 | 20 | . | TGTGCCAGCAGCGAGCCAATGACAGGGACCTATTCTTTCTCTGGAAACACCATATATTTT | CASSEPMTGTYSFSGNTIYF
TRBD2 | TRBJ2-7 | TRBV3-1/TRBV3-2 | 15 | once | TGTGCCAGCAGCCAAGCGCCTAGCGGGGAGTACGAGCAGTACTTC | CASSQAPSGEYEQYF
TRBD1 | TRBJ2-5 | TRBV24-1 | 16 | . | TGTGCCACCAGCGATGCAGGGGGCAGATACCAAGAGACCCAGTACTTC | CATSDAGGRYQETQYF
. | TRBJ1-3 | TRBV10-1 | 15 | . | TGCGCCAGCAGTCCGACTTCGGGATCTGGAAACACCATATATTTT | CASSPTSGSGNTIYF
TRBD1 | TRBJ2-1 | TRBV5-1 | 15 | . | TGCGCCAGTACCCCAGGGGGACAGGGTTACAATGAGCAGTTCTTC | CASTPGGQGYNEQFF
TRBD2 | TRBJ2-1 | TRBV7-2 | 15 | once | TGTGCCAGCAGCTCCCCGGGGGGGGGTCGCAATGAGCAGTTCTTC | CASSSPGGGRNEQFF
TRBD2 | TRBJ2-1 | TRBV5-1 | 16 | . | TGCGCCAGCAGCCTGGGACTAGCGGGACCCTACAATGAGCAGTTCTTC | CASSLGLAGPYNEQFF
. | TRBJ2-6 | TRBV4-1 | 18 | . | TGCGCCAGCAGCCAATTCCCGACAGATAGCTCTGGGGCCAACGTCCTGACTTTC | CASSQFPTDSSGANVLTF
TRBD2 | TRBJ2-3 | TRBV9 | 14 | . | TGTGCCAGCAGCGTAGGACTAGCCACAGATACGCAGTATTTT | CASSVGLATDTQYF
. | TRBJ1-6 | TRBV4-1 | 16 | . | TGCGCCAGCAGCCAAGCGTTATTCTCCTATAATTCACCCCTCCACTTT | CASSQALFSYNSPLHF
. | TRBJ1-2 | TRBV12-3/TRBV12-4 | 12 | . | TGTGCCAGCAGTTCCTACAGGGCCCAACACACCTTC | CASSSYRAQHTF
TRBD1 | TRBJ2-7 | TRBV24-1 | 15 | . | TGTGCCACCAGTGACTCACAGGGGCCGGTAGGGGTCGTGTACTTC | CATSDSQGPVGVVYF
TRBD1 | TRBJ1-1 | TRBV6-1 | 15 | . | TGTGCCAGCAGTGACCCCGGGACAGGGAACACTGAAGCTTTCTTT | CASSDPGTGNTEAFF
. | TRBJ1-6 | TRBV7-9 | 14 | . | TGTGCCAGCAGCATCGGGAATCATAATTCACCCCTCCACTTT | CASSIGNHNSPLHF
. | TRBJ1-3 | TRBV2 | 16 | few | TGTGCCAGCATCGACACCCTACTAGGCTCTGGAAACACCATATATTTT | CASIDTLLGSGNTIYF
. | TRBJ2-3 | TRBV7-2 | 13 | . | TGTGCCAGCAGCTCGGACTACTCGAATACGCAGTATTTT | CASSSDYSNTQYF
TRBD2 | TRBJ2-3 | TRBV28 | 16 | . | TGTGCCAGCAGTTCCGCCGGGCGGGGGAGCACAGATACGCAGTATTTT | CASSSAGRGSTDTQYF
. | TRBJ2-1 | TRBV5-4 | 15 | . | TGTGCCAGCAGCTTGGGACAGAGCTCCTACAATGAGCAGTTCTTC | CASSLGQSSYNEQFF
. | TRBJ2-5 | TRBV5-1 | 13 | . | TGCGCCAGCAGCCGTGGAGCGGCAGAGACCCAGTACTTC | CASSRGAAETQYF
TRBD2 | TRBJ2-3 | TRBV9 | 17 | . | TGTGCCAGCAGCGGAGGGACTAGCGGGGGGGCCCCAGATACGCAGTATTTT | CASSGGTSGGAPDTQYF
TRBD1 | TRBJ1-6 | TRBV5-1 | 15 | . | TGCGCCAGCAGCTTGGGACAGGGTGAGGGATCACCCCTCCACTTT | CASSLGQGEGSPLHF
. | TRBJ1-3 | TRBV6-5 | 14 | . | TGTGCCAGCAGTTACTCGTCCACTTGGAACACCATATATTTT | CASSYSSTWNTIYF
. | TRBJ1-3 | TRBV12-5 | 14 | few | TGTGCTAGTGGTTTGGTGGCAGGAGGAAACACCATATATTTT | CASGLVAGGNTIYF
TRBD1 | TRBJ1-2 | TRBV4-2 | 14 | few | TGTGCCAGCAGCCTCGCCGACAGGGATTATGGCTACACCTTC | CASSLADRDYGYTF
. | TRBJ1-6 | TRBV30 | 14 | . | TGTGCCTGGAGTGTAGGAGGGAATACTTCACCCCTCCACTTT | CAWSVGGNTSPLHF
. | TRBJ2-5 | TRBV5-6 | 12 | . | TGTGCCAGCAGCCGGGACCCCGGGGGCCAGTACTTC | CASSRDPGGQYF
TRBD1 | TRBJ1-4 | TRBV12-5 | 16 | . | TGTGCTAGTGGATGGGGATGGGGACAGGTTAATGAAAAACTGTTTTTT | CASGWGWGQVNEKLFF
. | TRBJ2-1 | TRBV5-1 | 14 | few | TGCGCCAGCAGCTTCAAGGGCAGGGAAGGTGAGCAGTTCTTC | CASSFKGREGEQFF